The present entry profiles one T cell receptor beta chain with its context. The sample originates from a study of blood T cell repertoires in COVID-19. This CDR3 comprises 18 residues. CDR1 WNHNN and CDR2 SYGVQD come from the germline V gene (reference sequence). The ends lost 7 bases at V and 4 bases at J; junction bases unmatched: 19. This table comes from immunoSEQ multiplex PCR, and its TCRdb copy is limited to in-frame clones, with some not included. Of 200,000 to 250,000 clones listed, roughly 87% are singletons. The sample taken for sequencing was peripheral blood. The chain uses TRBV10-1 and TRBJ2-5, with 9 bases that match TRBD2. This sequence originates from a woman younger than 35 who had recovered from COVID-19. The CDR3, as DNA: TGCGCCAGCACATCGCGGGCTAGCGGGAAGAAATTGAGAGAGACCCAGTACTTC. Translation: CASTSRASGKKLRETQYF.